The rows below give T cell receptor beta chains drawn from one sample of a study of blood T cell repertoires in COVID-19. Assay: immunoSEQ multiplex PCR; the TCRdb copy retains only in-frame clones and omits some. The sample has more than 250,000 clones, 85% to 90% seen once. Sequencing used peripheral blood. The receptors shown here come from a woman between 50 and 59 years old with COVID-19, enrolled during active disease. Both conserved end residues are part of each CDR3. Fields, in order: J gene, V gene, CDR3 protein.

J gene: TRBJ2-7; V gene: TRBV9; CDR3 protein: CAISLKQYF
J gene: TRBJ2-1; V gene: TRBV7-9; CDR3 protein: CASSLAHHSPGLAYNEQFF
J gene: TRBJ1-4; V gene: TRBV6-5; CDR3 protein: CASSLDRTTNEKLFF
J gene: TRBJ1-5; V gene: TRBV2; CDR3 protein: CASSARGFNQPQHF
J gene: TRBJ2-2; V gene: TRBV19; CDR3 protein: CASSITGWGSLVLGELFF
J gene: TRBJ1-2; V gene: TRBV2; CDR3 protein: CASKMAGGSGYTF
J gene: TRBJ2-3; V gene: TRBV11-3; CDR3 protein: CASSPTGGSGRAPNTQYF
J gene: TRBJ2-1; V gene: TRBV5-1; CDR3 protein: CASSLGTGFTGGYNEQFF
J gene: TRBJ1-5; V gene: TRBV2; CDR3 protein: CASSEGTMGQPQHF
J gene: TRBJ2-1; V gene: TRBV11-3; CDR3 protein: CASSRPGLDPYNEQFF
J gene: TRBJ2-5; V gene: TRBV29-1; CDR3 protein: CSVSWLSANQETQYF
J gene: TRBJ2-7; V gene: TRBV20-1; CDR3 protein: CSASLGGGSAYEQYF
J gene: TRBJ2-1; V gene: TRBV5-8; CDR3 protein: CASSADRGREQFF
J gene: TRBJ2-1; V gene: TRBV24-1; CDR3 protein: CATSFRGEQFF
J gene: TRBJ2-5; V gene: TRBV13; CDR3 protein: CASSPSGRQGETQYF
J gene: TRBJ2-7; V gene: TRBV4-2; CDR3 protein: CASSHATSGSYEQYF
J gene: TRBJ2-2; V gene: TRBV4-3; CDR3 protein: CASSRDRVGELFF
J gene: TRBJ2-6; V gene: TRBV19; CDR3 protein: CASRGQGIAGANVLTF
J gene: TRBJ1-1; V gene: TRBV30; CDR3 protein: CAWSGQGLAAFF
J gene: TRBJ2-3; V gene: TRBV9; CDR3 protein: CASSALGKRAPDTDTQYF
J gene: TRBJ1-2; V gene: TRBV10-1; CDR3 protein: CASSGTGTGSYGYTF
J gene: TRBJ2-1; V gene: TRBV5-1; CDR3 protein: CASSLSYNEQFF
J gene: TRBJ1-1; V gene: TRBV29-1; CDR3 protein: CSATPDRDTEAFF
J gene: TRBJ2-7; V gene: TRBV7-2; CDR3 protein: CASSLVPSGKYEQYF
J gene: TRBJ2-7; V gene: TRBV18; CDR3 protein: CASSPLGGTYEQYF
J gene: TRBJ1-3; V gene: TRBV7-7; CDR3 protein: CASSPEAGDGNTIYF
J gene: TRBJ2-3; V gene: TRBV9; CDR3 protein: CASSEGLPRSDTQYF
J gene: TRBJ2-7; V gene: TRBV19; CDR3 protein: CASSPPGQPPYEQYF
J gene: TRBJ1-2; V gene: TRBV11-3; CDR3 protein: CASSLEAGFGYTF
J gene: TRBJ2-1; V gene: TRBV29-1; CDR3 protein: CSAWTGAPIEQFF
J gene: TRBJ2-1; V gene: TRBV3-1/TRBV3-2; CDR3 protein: CASSQGLAGVRYNEQFF
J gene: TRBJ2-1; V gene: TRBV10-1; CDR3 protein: CASSVLGTSGSGNEQFF
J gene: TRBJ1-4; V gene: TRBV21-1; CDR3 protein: CASSLRDARGGGLNEKLFF
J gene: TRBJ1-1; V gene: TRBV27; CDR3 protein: CASRVTLSGRDTEAFF
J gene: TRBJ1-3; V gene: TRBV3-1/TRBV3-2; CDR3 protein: CASSQGSGGNTIYF
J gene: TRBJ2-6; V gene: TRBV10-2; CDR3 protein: CASGWDSRGSGANVLTF
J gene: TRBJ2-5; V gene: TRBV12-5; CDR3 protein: CASSPDRGSETQYF
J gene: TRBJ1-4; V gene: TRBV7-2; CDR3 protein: CASSSNRATNEKLFF
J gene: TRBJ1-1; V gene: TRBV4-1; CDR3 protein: CASSQDSEDTEAFF
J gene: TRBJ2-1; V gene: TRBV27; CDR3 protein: CASSLAGTFYNEQFF
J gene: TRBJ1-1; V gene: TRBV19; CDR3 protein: CASSDPGGAREAFF
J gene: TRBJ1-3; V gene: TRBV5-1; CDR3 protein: CASSQTGVGNTIYF